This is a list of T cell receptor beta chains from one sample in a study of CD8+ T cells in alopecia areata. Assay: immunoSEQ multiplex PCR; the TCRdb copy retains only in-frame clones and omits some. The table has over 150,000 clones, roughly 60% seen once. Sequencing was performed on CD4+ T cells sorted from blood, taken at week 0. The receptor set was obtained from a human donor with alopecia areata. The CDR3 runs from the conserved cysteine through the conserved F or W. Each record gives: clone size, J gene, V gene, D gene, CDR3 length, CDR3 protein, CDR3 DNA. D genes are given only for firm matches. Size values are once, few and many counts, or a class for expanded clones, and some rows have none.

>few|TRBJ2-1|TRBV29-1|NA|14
CSVEEGVSYNEQFF
TGCAGCGTTGAAGAGGGGGTCTCCTACAATGAGCAGTTCTTC
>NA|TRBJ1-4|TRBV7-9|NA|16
CASSLPDVGGGEKLFF
TGTGCCAGCAGCTTACCGGACGTAGGGGGTGGTGAAAAACTGTTTTTT
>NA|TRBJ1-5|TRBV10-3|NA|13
CAISVQSNQPQHF
TGTGCCATCAGTGTTCAGAGTAATCAGCCCCAGCATTTT
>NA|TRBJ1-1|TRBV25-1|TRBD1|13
CASSGYRGPEAFF
TGTGCCAGCAGTGGATACAGGGGGCCTGAAGCTTTCTTT
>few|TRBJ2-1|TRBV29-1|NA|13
CSVAPSEGNEQFF
TGCAGCGTTGCCCCGAGCGAAGGCAATGAGCAGTTCTTC
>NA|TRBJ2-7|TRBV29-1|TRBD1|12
CSFKQGDYEQYF
TGCAGCTTCAAGCAGGGGGACTACGAGCAGTACTTC
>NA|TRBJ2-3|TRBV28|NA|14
CASSSPGESDTQYF
TGTGCCAGCAGTTCACCAGGGGAATCAGATACGCAGTATTTT
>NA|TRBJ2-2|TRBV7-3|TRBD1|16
CASSPVGTANTGELFF
TGTGCCAGCAGCCCCGTAGGGACAGCGAACACCGGGGAGCTGTTTTTT
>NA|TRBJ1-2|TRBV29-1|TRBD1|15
CSSLGDRGGGSGYTF
TGCAGCTCCTTAGGGGACAGGGGAGGAGGCAGCGGCTACACCTTC
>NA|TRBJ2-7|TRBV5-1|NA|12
CASSLEGIEQYF
TGCGCCAGCAGCTTGGAAGGTATCGAGCAGTACTTC
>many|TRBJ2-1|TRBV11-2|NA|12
CASRPAGFSPFF
TGTGCCAGCCGTCCCGCGGGGTTTTCTCCGTTCTTC
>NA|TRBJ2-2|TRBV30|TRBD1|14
CAWSGTANTGELFF
TGTGCCTGGTCCGGGACAGCCAACACCGGGGAGCTGTTTTTT
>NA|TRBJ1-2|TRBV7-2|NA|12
CASSQPLHGYTF
TGTGCCAGCAGTCAGCCCCTCCATGGCTACACCTTC
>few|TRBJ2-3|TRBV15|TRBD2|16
CATSTRTSGGTDTQYF
TGTGCCACCAGCACTAGGACTAGCGGGGGTACAGATACGCAGTATTTT
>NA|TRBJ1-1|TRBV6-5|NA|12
CASSYSKGLAFF
TGTGCCAGCAGTTACTCGAAGGGTCTGGCTTTCTTT
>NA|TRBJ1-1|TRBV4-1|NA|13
CASSLIQNTEAFF
TGCGCCAGCAGCCTGATCCAGAACACTGAAGCTTTCTTT
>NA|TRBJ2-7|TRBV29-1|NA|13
CSVVQLGLGEQYF
TGCAGCGTTGTCCAGTTAGGCCTGGGGGAGCAGTACTTC
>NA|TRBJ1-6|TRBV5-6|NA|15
CASSPRDLLIHPLHF
TGTGCCAGCAGCCCGCGGGACTTACTAATTCACCCCCTCCACTTT
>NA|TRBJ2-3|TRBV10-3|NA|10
CAARGDTQYF
TGTGCCGCCCGGGGAGATACGCAGTATTTT
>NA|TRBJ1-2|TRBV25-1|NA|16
CASSEPGRTSSYGYTF
TGTGCCAGCAGCGAACCGGGACGGACCTCGAGCTATGGCTACACCTTC
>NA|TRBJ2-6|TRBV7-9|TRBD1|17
CASSPTGGFSGANVLTF
TGTGCCAGCAGCCCAACAGGGGGGTTCTCTGGGGCCAACGTCCTGACTTTC
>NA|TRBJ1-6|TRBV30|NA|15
CAWRTRGGLGSPLHF
TGTGCCTGGAGGACACGGGGGGGACTGGGCTCACCCCTCCACTTT